This T cell receptor beta chain comes out of a study of T cell changes during pregnancy in multiple sclerosis. Here immunoSEQ multiplex PCR was the method, and the copy in TCRdb shows in-frame clones only, minus some. The data contain approximately 90,000 clones, just under 95% of them singletons. V shed 3 bases and J shed 9 bases, with 15 bases lying between them. The CDR3 is 14 amino acids. CDR1 LNHDA and CDR2 SQIVND come from the germline V gene (reference sequence). This chain uses TRBV19 with TRBJ1-3; D is unclear. Specimen: peripheral blood, collected in the third trimester of pregnancy. The TCR sequence derives from a female donor with multiple sclerosis, enrolled in a pregnancy study. CDR3: CASSIPGSGGTIYF. The CDR3 DNA follows: TGTGCCAGTAGTATCCCCGGGTCTGGCGGCACCATATATTTT.